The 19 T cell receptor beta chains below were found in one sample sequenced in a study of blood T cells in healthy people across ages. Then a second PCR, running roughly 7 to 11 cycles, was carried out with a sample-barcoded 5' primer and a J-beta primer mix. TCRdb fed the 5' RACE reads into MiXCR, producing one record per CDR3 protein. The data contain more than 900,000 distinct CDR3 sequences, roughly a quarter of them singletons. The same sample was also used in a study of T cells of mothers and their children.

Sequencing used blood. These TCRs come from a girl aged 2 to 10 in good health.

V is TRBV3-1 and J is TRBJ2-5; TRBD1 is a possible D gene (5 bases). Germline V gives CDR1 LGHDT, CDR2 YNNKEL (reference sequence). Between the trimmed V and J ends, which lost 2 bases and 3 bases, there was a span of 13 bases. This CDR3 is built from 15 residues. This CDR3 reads CASSQQGSSKETQYF. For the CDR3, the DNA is TGTGCCAGCAGCCAACAGGGCTCCTCTAAAGAGACCCAGTACTTC.

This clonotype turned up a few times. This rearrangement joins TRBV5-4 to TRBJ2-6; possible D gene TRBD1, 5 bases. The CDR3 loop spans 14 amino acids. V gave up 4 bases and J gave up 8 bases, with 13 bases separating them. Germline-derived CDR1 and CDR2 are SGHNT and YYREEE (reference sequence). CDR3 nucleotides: TGTGCCAGCAGCCGTGACAGCCTTCCCAACGTCCTGACTTTC. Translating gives CASSRDSLPNVLTF. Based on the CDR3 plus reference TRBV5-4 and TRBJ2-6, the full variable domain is ETGVTQSPTHLIKTRGQQVTLRCSSQSGHNTVSWYQQALGQGPQFIFQYYREEENGRGNFPPRFSGLQFPNYSSELNVNALELDDSALYLCASSRDSLPNVLTFGAGSRLTVL.

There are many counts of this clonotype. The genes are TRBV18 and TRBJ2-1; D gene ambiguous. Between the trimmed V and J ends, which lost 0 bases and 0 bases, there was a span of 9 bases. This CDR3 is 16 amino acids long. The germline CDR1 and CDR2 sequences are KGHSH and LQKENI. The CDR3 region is CASSPPGQSSYNEQFF. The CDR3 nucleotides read TGTGCCAGCTCACCACCCGGGCAGAGCTCCTACAATGAGCAGTTCTTC.

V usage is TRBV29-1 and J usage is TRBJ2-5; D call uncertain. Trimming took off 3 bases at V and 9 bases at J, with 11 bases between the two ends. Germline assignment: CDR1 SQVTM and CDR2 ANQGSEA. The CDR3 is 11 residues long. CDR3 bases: TGCAGCGTTGATACTGGAAAGGCCCAGTACTTC. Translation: CSVDTGKAQYF. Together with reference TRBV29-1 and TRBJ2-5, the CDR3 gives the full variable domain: SAVISQKPSRDICQRGTSLTIQCQVDSQVTMMFWYRQQPGQSLTLIATANQGSEATYESGFVIDKFPISRPNLTFSTLTVSNMSPEDSSIYLCSVDTGKAQYFGPGTRLLVL.

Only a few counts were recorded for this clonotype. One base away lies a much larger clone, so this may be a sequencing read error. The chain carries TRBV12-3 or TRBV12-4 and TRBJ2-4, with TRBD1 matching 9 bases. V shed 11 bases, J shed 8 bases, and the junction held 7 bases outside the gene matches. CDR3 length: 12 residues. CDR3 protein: CAGRDREDIQYF. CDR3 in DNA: TGTGCCGGCCGGGACAGGGAGGACATTCAGTACTTC.

The CDR3 region has the DNA TGCAGCGCCGTGGGACAGGAGTACTATGGCTACACCTTC. Translation: CSAVGQEYYGYTF. The chain is built from TRBV29-1 and TRBJ1-2; 8 nucleotides align to TRBD1. Trimming removed 7 bases from V and 3 bases from J; junction bases left unmatched: 7. CDR3 size: 13 residues. Looked up from germline, CDR1 is SQVTM and CDR2 is ANQGSEA.

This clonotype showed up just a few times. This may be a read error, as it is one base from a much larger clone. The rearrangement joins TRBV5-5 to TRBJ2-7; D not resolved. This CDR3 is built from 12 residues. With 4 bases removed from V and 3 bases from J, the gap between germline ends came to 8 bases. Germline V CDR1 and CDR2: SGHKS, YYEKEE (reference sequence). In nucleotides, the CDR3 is TGTGCCAGCAGCCCGAGCTACTACGAGCAGTACTTC. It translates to CASSPSYYEQYF.

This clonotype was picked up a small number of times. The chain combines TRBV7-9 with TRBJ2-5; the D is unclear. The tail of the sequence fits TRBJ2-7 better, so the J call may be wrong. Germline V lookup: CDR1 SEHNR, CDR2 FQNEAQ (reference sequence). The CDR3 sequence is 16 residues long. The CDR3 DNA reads TGTGCCAGCAGCGAGTCAAACAGAGAGAGCTCCTACGAGCAGTACTTC. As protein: CASSESNRESSYEQYF.

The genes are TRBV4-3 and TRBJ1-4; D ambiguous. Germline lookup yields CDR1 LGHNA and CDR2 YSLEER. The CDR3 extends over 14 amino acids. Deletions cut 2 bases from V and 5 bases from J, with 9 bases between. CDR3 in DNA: TGCGCCAGCAGCCAACACCGGAAGAATGAAAAACTGTTTTTT. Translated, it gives CASSQHRKNEKLFF.

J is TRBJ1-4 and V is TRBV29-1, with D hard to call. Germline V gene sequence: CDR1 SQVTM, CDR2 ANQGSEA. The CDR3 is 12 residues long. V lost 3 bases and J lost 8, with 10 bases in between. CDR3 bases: TGCAGCGTTGAGGGCAGAGGGGAAAAACTGTTTTTT. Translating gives CSVEGRGEKLFF.

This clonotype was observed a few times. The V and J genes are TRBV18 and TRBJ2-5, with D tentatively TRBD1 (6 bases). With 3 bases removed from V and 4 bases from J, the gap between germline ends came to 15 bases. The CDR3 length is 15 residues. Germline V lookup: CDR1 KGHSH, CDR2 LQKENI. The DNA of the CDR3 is TGTGCCAGCTCACCTGCGTGGACAGCGATAGAGACCCAGTACTTC. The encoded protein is CASSPAWTAIETQYF.

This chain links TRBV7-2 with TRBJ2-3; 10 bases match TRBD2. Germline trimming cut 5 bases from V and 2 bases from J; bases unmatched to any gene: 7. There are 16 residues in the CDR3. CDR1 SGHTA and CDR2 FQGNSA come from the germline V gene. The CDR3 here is CASSVRAGGNTDTQYF. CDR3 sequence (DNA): TGTGCCAGCAGCGTCAGAGCGGGGGGGAACACAGATACGCAGTATTTT.

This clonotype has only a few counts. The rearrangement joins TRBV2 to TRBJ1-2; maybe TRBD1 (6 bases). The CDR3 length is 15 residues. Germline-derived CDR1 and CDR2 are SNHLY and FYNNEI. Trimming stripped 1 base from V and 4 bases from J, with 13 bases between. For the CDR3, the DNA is TGTGCCAGCAGTGAAGGGGGGGCAAAGGGCTATGGCTACACCTTC. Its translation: CASSEGGAKGYGYTF.

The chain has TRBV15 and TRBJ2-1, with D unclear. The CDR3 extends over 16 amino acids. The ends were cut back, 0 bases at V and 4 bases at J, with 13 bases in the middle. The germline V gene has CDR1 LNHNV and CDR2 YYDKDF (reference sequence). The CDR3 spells CATSRDPGEPYNEQFF. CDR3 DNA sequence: TGTGCCACCAGCAGAGATCCCGGAGAACCGTACAATGAGCAGTTCTTC.

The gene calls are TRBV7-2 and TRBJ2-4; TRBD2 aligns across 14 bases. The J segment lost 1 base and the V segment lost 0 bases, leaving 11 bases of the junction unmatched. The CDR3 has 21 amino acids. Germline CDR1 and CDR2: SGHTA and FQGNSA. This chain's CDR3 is CASSLARPGLAGVVAKNIQYF. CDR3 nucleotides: TGTGCCAGCAGCTTAGCTAGACCGGGACTAGCGGGAGTAGTTGCCAAAAACATTCAGTACTTC.

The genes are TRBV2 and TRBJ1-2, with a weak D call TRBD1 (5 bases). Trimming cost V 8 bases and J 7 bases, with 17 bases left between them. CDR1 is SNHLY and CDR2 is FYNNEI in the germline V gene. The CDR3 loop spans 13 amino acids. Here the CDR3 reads CASSVQGDTGYTF. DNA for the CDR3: TGTGCCAGCTCAGTGCAGGGAGATACTGGCTACACCTTC.

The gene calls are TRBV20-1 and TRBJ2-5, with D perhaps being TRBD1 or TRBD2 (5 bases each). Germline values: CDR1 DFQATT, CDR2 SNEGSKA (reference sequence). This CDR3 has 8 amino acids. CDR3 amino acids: CSLGAQYF. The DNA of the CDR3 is TGCAGCCTGGGGGCCCAGTACTTC.

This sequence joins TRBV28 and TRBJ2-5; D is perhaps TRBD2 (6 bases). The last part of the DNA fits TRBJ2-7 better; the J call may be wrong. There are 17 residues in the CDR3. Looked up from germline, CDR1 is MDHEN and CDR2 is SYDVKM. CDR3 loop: CASSFLRRDFFGYEQYF. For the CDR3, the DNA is TGTGCCAGCAGTTTTCTAAGAAGGGACTTCTTCGGGTACGAGCAGTACTTC.

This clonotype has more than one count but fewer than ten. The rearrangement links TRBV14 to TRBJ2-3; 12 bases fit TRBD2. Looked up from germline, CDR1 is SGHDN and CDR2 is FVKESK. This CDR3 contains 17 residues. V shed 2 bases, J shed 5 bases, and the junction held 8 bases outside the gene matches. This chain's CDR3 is CASSQFTSGGTGDTQYF. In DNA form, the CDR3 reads TGTGCCAGCAGCCAATTCACTAGCGGGGGGACAGGAGATACGCAGTATTTT. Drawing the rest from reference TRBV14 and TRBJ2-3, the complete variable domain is EAGVTQFPSHSVIEKGQTVTLRCDPISGHDNLYWYRRVMGKEIKFLLHFVKESKQDESGMPNNRFLAERTGGTYSTLKVQPAELEDSGVYFCASSQFTSGGTGDTQYFGPGTRLTVL.